What follows are 27 T cell receptor beta chains derived from one specimen sequenced in a study of neurological immune-mediated disorders. TCRdb redid the calling of the 5' RACE reads with MiXCR, one entry per CDR3 protein. The repertoire consists of some 28,000 distinct CDR3 sequences, with 12% occurring once and the leading ten covering around 7.6%. The source material was PBMCs. These receptors were taken from a man in his sixties in good health.

This clonotype was counted ten times or more. J is TRBJ2-4 and V is TRBV7-9, with no clear D. Trimming removed 4 bases from V and 1 base from J, with 8 bases in between. The CDR3 runs to 14 residues. The V gene's germline CDR1 is SEHNR and CDR2 FQNEAQ (reference sequence). The CDR3 DNA reads as TGTGCCAGCAGCTCCACTATGGCCAAAAACATTCAGTACTTC. The encoded protein is CASSSTMAKNIQYF.

This clonotype appeared many times. The rearrangement links TRBV9 to TRBJ2-1; D is unclear. Germline CDR1 SGDLS, CDR2 YYNGEE. The CDR3 spans 12 residues. V was clipped by 2 bases and J by 9 bases, with 9 bases between them. In nucleotides, the CDR3 is TGTGCCAGCAGCGTTGGGTTTCGTGAGCAGTTCTTC. Protein sequence: CASSVGFREQFF.

This clonotype has a count of ten or more. The chain uses TRBV7-9 and TRBJ1-5; no clear D. CDR1 and CDR2 from the germline V gene are SEHNR and FQNEAQ (reference sequence). Trimming removed 5 bases from V and 4 bases from J, with 6 bases in between. The CDR3 totals 12 residues. The CDR3 nucleotides are TGTGCCAGCAGCCGGGATAATCAGCCCCAGCATTTT. Protein: CASSRDNQPQHF.

The sample holds many counts of this clonotype. CDR3 residues: CASSSRPSGTEAFF. The CDR3 bases are TGTGCCAGCAGTTCCAGACCGTCGGGCACTGAAGCTTTCTTT. This chain connects TRBV27 to TRBJ1-1, with D unresolved. V gave up 4 bases and J gave up 4 bases, with 13 bases separating them. Per germline, CDR1 MNHEY and CDR2 SMNVEV (reference sequence). CDR3 length equals 14 residues.

For this clonotype: At one of its ends the junction is not consistent with the germline gene, which may arise from a read error. This chain uses TRBV3-1 with TRBJ2-7; D might be TRBD1 (5 bases). From germline, CDR1 is LGHDT and CDR2 YNNKEL (reference sequence). The CDR3 totals 14 residues. CDR3 protein: CANSPLNGAYEKYF. The CDR3 DNA sequence: TGTGCCAACAGCCCACTCAATGGGGCATACGAGAAGTACTTC.

This clonotype was counted ten times or more. The J gene is TRBJ1-5, the V gene TRBV29-1; D remains unclear. From germline, CDR1 is SQVTM and CDR2 ANQGSEA. This CDR3 contains 12 residues. The germline V and J ends were trimmed by 4 bases and 7 bases, with 11 bases remaining between them. CDR3 region: CSVGSPSQPQHF. CDR3 in DNA: TGCAGCGTTGGCTCACCATCCCAGCCCCAGCATTTT. The full variable domain, with the rest looked up from reference TRBV29-1 and TRBJ1-5, is SAVISQKPSRDICQRGTSLTIQCQVDSQVTMMFWYRQQPGQSLTLIATANQGSEATYESGFVIDKFPISRPNLTFSTLTVSNMSPEDSSIYLCSVGSPSQPQHFGDGTRLSIL.

This clonotype was observed at least ten times. The chain joins TRBV20-1 to TRBJ2-7; weak D call: TRBD2 (5 bases). The germline gives CDR1 DFQATT, CDR2 SNEGSKA (reference sequence). Trimming stripped 2 bases from V and 0 bases from J, with 17 bases between. The CDR3 loop spans 16 amino acids. This CDR3 reads CSARPHRGASSYEQYF. CDR3 DNA: TGCAGTGCTAGACCTCACCGGGGAGCGAGCTCCTACGAGCAGTACTTC.

Ten or more counts support this clonotype. This sequence joins TRBV6-6 and TRBJ1-6, with D tentatively TRBD1 (5 bases). The V end lost 7 bases, the J end lost 15 bases, and 19 bases lay between the germline ends. This CDR3 comprises 13 residues. Germline assignment: CDR1 MNHNY and CDR2 SVGAGI (reference sequence). CDR3 sequence: CASTPPGAVSLHF. The CDR3 DNA reads as TGTGCCAGCACTCCCCCCGGGGCGGTAAGCCTCCACTTT.

The sample holds many counts of this clonotype. The rearrangement uses TRBV29-1 and TRBJ2-5; TRBD2 matches 7 bases. The CDR3 totals 13 residues. Trimming at V came to 4 bases and at J to 4 bases, leaving 6 bases not matched to a gene. Germline V gene sequence: CDR1 SQVTM, CDR2 ANQGSEA. CDR3 sequence reads: CSVGRESAETQYF. In nucleotides, the CDR3 is TGCAGCGTTGGGCGGGAGAGTGCAGAGACCCAGTACTTC.

This clonotype has at least ten counts. J is TRBJ2-3 and V is TRBV5-6; D remains unclear. The V end lost 1 base, the J end lost 2 bases, and 8 bases lay between the germline ends. CDR3 length equals 14 residues. CDR1 and CDR2 from the germline V gene are SGHDT and YYEEEE. The CDR3: CASSLSPHTDTQYF. In nucleotides, the CDR3 is TGTGCCAGCAGCTTGTCGCCACACACAGATACGCAGTATTTT.

This clonotype was counted at least ten times. This chain joins TRBV10-3 and TRBJ2-5; the D gene could be TRBD1 or TRBD2 (6 bases each). Trimming pared 2 bases from V and 5 bases from J, leaving 12 bases between. This CDR3 has 14 amino acids. From germline, CDR1 is ENHRY and CDR2 SYGVKD. CDR3: CAISERGGLETQYF. The CDR3 DNA reads TGTGCCATCAGTGAGAGAGGGGGGTTGGAGACCCAGTACTTC.

This clonotype was counted at least ten times. This sequence joins TRBV5-1 and TRBJ2-1; the D gene is possibly TRBD2 (5 bases). With 5 bases removed from V and 0 bases from J, the gap between germline ends came to 12 bases. Germline CDR1 is SGHRS and CDR2 is YFSETQ. The CDR3 has 15 residues. The CDR3 bases are TGCGCCAGCAGTGAATATGGGAGCTCCTACAATGAGCAGTTCTTC. It codes for CASSEYGSSYNEQFF.

At least ten counts were recorded for this clonotype. One base away lies a much larger clone, so this may be a sequencing read error. V and J are TRBV6-6 and TRBJ2-5; D gene uncertain. Looked up from germline, CDR1 is MNHNY and CDR2 is SVGAGI (reference sequence). This CDR3 comprises 14 residues. The ends were cut back, 7 bases at V and 4 bases at J, with 16 bases in the middle. CDR3 loop: CASKQMLDGETQYF. CDR3 DNA sequence: TGTGCCAGCAAACAAATGTTGGACGGAGAGACCCAGTACTTC.

This clonotype was found many times. This chain uses TRBV5-1 with TRBJ2-1, with D hard to call. Trimming removed 4 bases from V and 5 bases from J, with 10 bases in between. Germline lookup yields CDR1 SGHRS and CDR2 YFSETQ. The CDR3 is made up of 13 amino acids. The CDR3 here is CASSLNWNNEQFF. The CDR3 DNA is TGCGCCAGCAGCCTCAACTGGAACAATGAGCAGTTCTTC.

This clonotype was seen repeatedly, ten times or more. The gene calls are TRBV5-1 and TRBJ2-3; a possible D gene is TRBD2 (6 bases). V was pared by 1 base and J by 0 bases, with 9 bases between. This CDR3 region has 15 residues. CDR1 is SGHRS and CDR2 is YFSETQ in the germline V gene. Written as DNA, the CDR3 is TGCGCCAGCAGCTTGTCTGGGGGGAGCACAGATACGCAGTATTTT. The encoded protein is CASSLSGGSTDTQYF.

This clonotype occurred many times. V and J are TRBV12-5 and TRBJ2-7; D not resolved. This CDR3 has 13 residues. Trimming stripped 4 bases from V and 0 bases from J, with 7 bases between. Germline CDR1 reads LGHNT; CDR2 reads FRNRAP. CDR3 DNA: TGTGCTAGTGGTTACGACCTCTCCTACGAGCAGTACTTC. This gives the protein CASGYDLSYEQYF. Full variable domain (missing parts from reference TRBV12-5 and TRBJ2-7): DARVTQTPRHKVTEMGQEVTMRCQPILGHNTVFWYRQTMMQGLELLAYFRNRAPLDDSGMPKDRFSAEMPDATLATLKIQPSEPRDSAVYFCASGYDLSYEQYFGPGTRLTVT.

This clonotype was detected ten times or more. The chain links TRBV18 to TRBJ2-7; no firm D call. Germline-derived CDR1 and CDR2 are KGHSH and LQKENI. Trimming shortened V by 2 bases and J by 4 bases, and 12 bases separated the two germline ends. There are 14 residues in the CDR3. CDR3 sequence (DNA): TGTGCCAGCTCACCAGGACCCATACTTTACGAGCAGTACTTC. Translated, it gives CASSPGPILYEQYF.

This clonotype was detected ten times or more. The chain carries TRBV12-3 or TRBV12-4 and TRBJ2-1; TRBD2 is a possible D gene (5 bases). CDR3 length: 15 residues. V lost 6 bases, J lost 0 bases, and 12 bases lay in between. As DNA, the CDR3 is TGTGCCAGCAGCCCATCCGGGGACTCCTACAATGAGCAGTTCTTC. It encodes CASSPSGDSYNEQFF.

This clonotype was counted many times. The chain is built from TRBV5-1 and TRBJ2-7; 7 bases fit TRBD1. V was clipped by 0 bases and J by 5 bases; unmatched bases: 8. This CDR3 is 15 amino acids long. Germline CDR1 is SGHRS and CDR2 is YFSETQ. Here the CDR3 DNA reads TGCGCCAGCAGCTTGGAGCAGACAGGGCCCGACGAGCAGTACTTC. Translating gives CASSLEQTGPDEQYF. The variable domain in full, with the rest retrieved from reference TRBV5-1 and TRBJ2-7, is KAGVTQTPRYLIKTRGQQVTLSCSPISGHRSVSWYQQTPGQGLQFLFEYFSETQRNKGNFPGRFSGRQFSNSRSEMNVSTLELGDSALYLCASSLEQTGPDEQYFGPGTRLTVT.

This clonotype appeared many times. This rearrangement joins TRBV28 to TRBJ1-2, with TRBD1 as a possible D gene (6 bases). Germline CDR1 is MDHEN and CDR2 is SYDVKM. Trimming took off 5 bases at V and 2 bases at J, with 18 bases between the two ends. The CDR3 loop spans 16 amino acids. CDR3 nucleotides: TGTGCCAGCAGTAGGACCGGGACACTCCTAAACTATGGCTACACCTTC. Translated: CASSRTGTLLNYGYTF.

This clonotype was observed many times. This chain links TRBV20-1 with TRBJ2-1; TRBD2 is a possible D gene (5 bases). The CDR3 is 13 amino acids. Trimming shortened V by 0 bases and J by 8 bases, and 11 bases separated the two germline ends. Looked up from germline, CDR1 is DFQATT and CDR2 is SNEGSKA (reference sequence). The CDR3 loop reads CSARDALADEQFF. The CDR3 DNA is TGCAGTGCTAGAGATGCCCTAGCCGATGAGCAGTTCTTC.

The sample holds many counts of this clonotype. DNA of the CDR3: TGCAGTGCTACGCCTGCCGGGAACGCCTACAATGAGCAGTTCTTC. As protein: CSATPAGNAYNEQFF. This rearrangement joins TRBV20-1 to TRBJ2-1, with D tentatively TRBD2 (5 bases). The germline V gene encodes CDR1 DFQATT and CDR2 SNEGSKA (reference sequence). This CDR3 spans 15 amino acids. The V gene lost 4 bases and the J gene lost 2 bases, with 15 bases spanning the gap.

In its sample, this clonotype was seen many times. The chain joins TRBV7-3 to TRBJ1-1; 8 bases fit TRBD1. The CDR3 totals 14 residues. Per germline, CDR1 SGHTA and CDR2 FQGTGA. J lost 7 bases, V lost 3 bases, and 7 bases had no gene match. The CDR3 coding sequence is TGTGCCAGCAGCTTTTTTGGCAGGGGGCATGAAGCTTTCTTT. It specifies CASSFFGRGHEAFF. The full variable domain, with the rest looked up from reference TRBV7-3 and TRBJ1-1, is GAGVSQTPSNKVTEKGKYVELRCDPISGHTALYWYRQSLGQGPEFLIYFQGTGAADDSGLPNDRFFAVRPEGSVSTLKIQRTERGDSAVYLCASSFFGRGHEAFFGQGTRLTVV.

This clonotype came up many times. V usage is TRBV14 and J usage is TRBJ2-7; possibly TRBD1 for D (7 bases). The CDR3 contains 12 residues. Germline CDR1 and CDR2: SGHDN and FVKESK. V was shortened by 4 bases and J by 13 bases, with 17 bases between the two germline ends. The CDR3: CASSPHSEGAYF. The CDR3 DNA reads as TGTGCCAGCAGCCCCCACTCGGAGGGGGCTTACTTC.

Many counts were recorded for this clonotype. The chain carries TRBV7-2 and TRBJ2-7; TRBD2 aligns across 16 bases. Germline CDR1 reads SGHTA; CDR2 reads FQGNSA. Trimming cost V 1 base and J 7 bases; bases outside gene matches: 7. The CDR3 loop spans 17 amino acids. CDR3 sequence (DNA): TGTGCCAGCAGCTTAGAAGGGACTAGCGGGAGGGCGGGTGAGCAGTACTTC. Its protein product is CASSLEGTSGRAGEQYF.

This clonotype is medium-sized (0.01 to 0.1%) in the sample. V and J are TRBV7-2 and TRBJ2-3; D gene unclear. The germline CDR1 and CDR2 sequences are SGHTA and FQGNSA. This CDR3 has 11 amino acids. V was shortened by 0 bases and J by 6 bases, with 1 base between the two germline ends. The CDR3 DNA sequence: TGTGCCAGCAGCTTAGCCGATACGCAGTATTTT. Translating gives CASSLADTQYF. Full variable domain (missing parts from reference TRBV7-2 and TRBJ2-3): GAGVSQSPSNKVTEKGKDVELRCDPISGHTALYWYRQSLGQGLEFLIYFQGNSAPDKSGLPSDRFSAERTGGSVSTLTIQRTQQEDSAVYLCASSLADTQYFGPGTRLTVL.

Many counts were recorded for this clonotype. The rearrangement uses TRBV7-6 and TRBJ2-2, with D uncertain. The CDR3 is 19 amino acids. Germline values: CDR1 SGHVS, CDR2 FNYEAQ. Deletions cut 1 base from V and 3 bases from J, with 21 bases between. DNA for the CDR3: TGTGCCAGCAGCTTAGTTCAGCTGTTCTGGCCACGGGACACCGGGGAGCTGTTTTTT. Translation gives CASSLVQLFWPRDTGELFF.